The 4 T cell receptor beta chains presented below share a single source sample, sequenced in a study of neoadjuvant nivolumab and ipilimumab in lung cancer (TCRdb year 2020). The time point label on this specimen signifies: pretherapy, before neoadjuvant immune checkpoint inhibitors. Library method: the immunoSEQ multiplex PCR assay. Here the immuneACCESS table is served through TCRdb, limited to in-frame sequences with V and J called. Missing clones are a known gap in these copies; in checked studies unresolved V genes cover under half, and the rest lacks a known reason. This sample gives some 27,000 clones in total; more than 70% of them show up just once. 6% to 7% of the sample is held by the ten biggest clonotypes. The source was peripheral blood, collected before neoadjuvant nivolumab, alone or with ipilimumab. These receptors all stem from an adult with non-small cell lung cancer.

The chain employs TRBV2 and TRBJ1-5, with D maybe TRBD1 (5 bases). The CDR3 loop spans 15 amino acids. V gave up 1 base and J gave up 4 bases, with 11 bases separating them. Germline values: CDR1 SNHLY, CDR2 FYNNEI. The CDR3 coding sequence is TGTGCCAGCAGTGAAGGGGGACCGACTAATCAGCCCCAGCATTTT. Protein: CASSEGGPTNQPQHF. The whole variable domain, remainder taken from reference TRBV2 and TRBJ1-5, is EPEVTQTPSHQVTQMGQEVILRCVPISNHLYFYWYRQILGQKVEFLVSFYNNEISEKSEIFDDQFSVERPDGSNFTLKIRSTKLEDSAMYFCASSEGGPTNQPQHFGDGTRLSIL.

The chain joins TRBV6-1 to TRBJ1-2; a weak D match, TRBD1 (5 bases). The CDR3 consists of 16 residues. Trimming took off 2 bases at V and 0 bases at J, with 13 bases between the two ends. Germline-derived CDR1 and CDR2 are MNHNS and SASEGT. DNA of the CDR3: TGTGCCAGCAGTGAATGGGGCGGCAGGGCTAACTATGGCTACACCTTC. It codes for CASSEWGGRANYGYTF.

This chain links TRBV2 with TRBJ1-2; D is possibly TRBD1 (6 bases). The CDR3 totals 15 residues. The germline CDR1 and CDR2 sequences are SNHLY and FYNNEI. V was shortened by 2 bases and J by 3 bases, with 13 bases between the two germline ends. CDR3 coding DNA: TGTGCCAGCAGTGAAAGAGGGCAGGGGTACTATGGCTACACCTTC. It is translated as CASSERGQGYYGYTF.

This clone was seen only once. This rearrangement joins TRBV7-6 to TRBJ1-1; 9 bases agree with TRBD1. Losses at the gene ends were 4 bases for V and 6 bases for J; bases not matched to a gene: 9. The germline gives CDR1 SGHVS, CDR2 FNYEAQ. The CDR3 is 15 residues long. This chain's CDR3 is CASSYRDRAVAEAFF. The CDR3 coding sequence is TGTGCCAGCAGCTACAGGGACAGGGCGGTTGCTGAAGCTTTCTTT.